Detailed here is one T cell receptor (beta chain). The sample belongs to a study of blood T cell repertoires in COVID-19. Study at large: Whether acute or convalescent, the COVID-19 samples came from the United States, Italy and Spain. The analysed material was cDNA or gDNA that came from T cells, B-cell-depleted T cells, or PBMCs.

Repertoires were generated with immunoSEQ multiplex PCR, while TCRdb's copy carries only in-frame clones and drops some. Counted here are approximately 130,000 clones, 75% to 90% occurring once; the ten biggest clones make up approximately 27%. With 6 bases removed from V and 7 bases from J, the gap between germline ends came to 13 bases. Germline CDR1 is KGHSH and CDR2 is LQKENI. CDR3 size: 13 residues. Input material: peripheral blood. The TCR originated in a man between 65 and 79 years old with active or convalescent COVID-19. The V call is TRBV18, the J call TRBJ2-1; TRBD1 is a possible D gene (5 bases). In nucleotides, the CDR3 is TGTGCCAGCTCTCCGCGGCAGGGTAATGAGCAGTTCTTC. As protein: CASSPRQGNEQFF.